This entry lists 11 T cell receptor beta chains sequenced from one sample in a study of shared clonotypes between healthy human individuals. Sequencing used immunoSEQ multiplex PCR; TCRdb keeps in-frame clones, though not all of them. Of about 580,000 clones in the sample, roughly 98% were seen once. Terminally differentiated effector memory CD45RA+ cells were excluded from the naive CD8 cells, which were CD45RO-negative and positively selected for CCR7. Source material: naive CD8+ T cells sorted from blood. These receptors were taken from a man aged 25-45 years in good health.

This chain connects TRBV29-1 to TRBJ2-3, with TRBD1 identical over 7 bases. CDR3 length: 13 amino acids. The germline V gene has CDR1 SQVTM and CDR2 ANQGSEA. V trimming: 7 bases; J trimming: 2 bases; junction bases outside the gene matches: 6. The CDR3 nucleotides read TGCAGCGGGGGACAGCCCATCACAGATACGCAGTATTTT. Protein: CSGGQPITDTQYF.

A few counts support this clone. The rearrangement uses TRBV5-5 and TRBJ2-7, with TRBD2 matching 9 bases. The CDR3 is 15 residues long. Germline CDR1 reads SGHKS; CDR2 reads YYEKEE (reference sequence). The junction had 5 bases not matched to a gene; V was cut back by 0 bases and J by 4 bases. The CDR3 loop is CASSLEAGGLYEQYF. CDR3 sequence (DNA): TGTGCCAGCAGCTTGGAAGCGGGAGGATTATACGAGCAGTACTTC.

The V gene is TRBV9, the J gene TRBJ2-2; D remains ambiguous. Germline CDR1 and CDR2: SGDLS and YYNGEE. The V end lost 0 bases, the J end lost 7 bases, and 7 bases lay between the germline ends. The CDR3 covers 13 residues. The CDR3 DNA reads TGTGCCAGCAGCGTAGAGGGCGGCGGGGAGCTGTTTTTT. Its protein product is CASSVEGGGELFF.

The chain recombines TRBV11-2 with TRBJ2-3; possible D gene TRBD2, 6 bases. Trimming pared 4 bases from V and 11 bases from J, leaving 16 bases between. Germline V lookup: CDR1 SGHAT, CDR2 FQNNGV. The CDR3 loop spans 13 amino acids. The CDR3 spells CASSSTVTEGQYF. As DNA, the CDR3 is TGTGCCAGCAGCTCAACTGTCACGGAGGGGCAGTATTTT.

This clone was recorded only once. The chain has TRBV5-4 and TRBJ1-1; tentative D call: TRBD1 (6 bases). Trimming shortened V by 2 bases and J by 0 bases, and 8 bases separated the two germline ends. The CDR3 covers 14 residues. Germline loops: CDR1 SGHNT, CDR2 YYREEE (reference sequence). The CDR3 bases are TGTGCCAGCAGCTTAGGGGGTTTGAACACTGAAGCTTTCTTT. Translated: CASSLGGLNTEAFF.

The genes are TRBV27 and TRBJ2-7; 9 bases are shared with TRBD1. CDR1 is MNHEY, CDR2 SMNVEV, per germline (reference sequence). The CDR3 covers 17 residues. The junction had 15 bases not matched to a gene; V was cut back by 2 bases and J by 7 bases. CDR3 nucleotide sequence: TGTGCCAGCAGTTTAACGGTGACAGGGGGAGCCCTGAGAGAGCAGTACTTC. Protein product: CASSLTVTGGALREQYF.

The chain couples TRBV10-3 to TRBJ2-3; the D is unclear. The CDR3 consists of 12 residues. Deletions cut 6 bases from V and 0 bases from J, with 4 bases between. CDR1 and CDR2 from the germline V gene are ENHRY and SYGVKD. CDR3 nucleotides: TGTGCCATCAGCGATAGCACAGATACGCAGTATTTT. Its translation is CAISDSTDTQYF.

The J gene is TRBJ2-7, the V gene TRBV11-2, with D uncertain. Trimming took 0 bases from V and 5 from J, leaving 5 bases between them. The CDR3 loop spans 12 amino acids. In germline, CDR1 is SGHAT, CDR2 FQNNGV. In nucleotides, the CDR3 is TGTGCCAGCAGCTTAGATTGGAACGAGCAGTACTTC. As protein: CASSLDWNEQYF. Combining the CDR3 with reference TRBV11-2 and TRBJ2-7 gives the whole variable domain EAGVAQSPRYKIIEKRQSVAFWCNPISGHATLYWYQQILGQGPKLLIQFQNNGVVDDSQLPKDRFSAERLKGVDSTLKIQPAKLEDSAVYLCASSLDWNEQYFGPGTRLTVT.

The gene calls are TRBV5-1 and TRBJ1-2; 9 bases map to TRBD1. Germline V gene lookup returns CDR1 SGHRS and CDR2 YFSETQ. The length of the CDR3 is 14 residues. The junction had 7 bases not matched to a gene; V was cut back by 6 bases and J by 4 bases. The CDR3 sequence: CASKRTGDVYGYTF. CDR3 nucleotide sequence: TGCGCCAGCAAAAGGACAGGGGATGTCTATGGCTACACCTTC.

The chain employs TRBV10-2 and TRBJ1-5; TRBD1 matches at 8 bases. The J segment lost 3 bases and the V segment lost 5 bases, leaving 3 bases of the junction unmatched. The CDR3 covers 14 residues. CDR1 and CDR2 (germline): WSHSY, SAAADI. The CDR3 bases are TGCGCCAGCAGTCAGACAGGGGACAATCAGCCCCAGCATTTT. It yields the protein CASSQTGDNQPQHF.

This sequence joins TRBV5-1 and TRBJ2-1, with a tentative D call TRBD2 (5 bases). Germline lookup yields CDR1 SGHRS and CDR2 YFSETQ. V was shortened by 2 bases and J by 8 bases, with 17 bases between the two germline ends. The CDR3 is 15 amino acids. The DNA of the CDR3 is TGCGCCAGCAGCTTCCGGGGTACCCCCGCTCATGAGCAGTTCTTC. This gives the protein CASSFRGTPAHEQFF.